This T cell receptor beta chain came from a study of PD-L1 blockade in urothelial cancer. Study as a whole: Blood was tested 3 weeks (second dose) and 6 weeks into treatment. The study recovered a median of 141,255 T cells per blood sample.

About this clone itself: Its target is not known.

The CDR3 is made up of 15 amino acids. V gave up 3 bases and J gave up 0 bases, with 9 bases separating them. Germline V gene sequence: CDR1 MGHDK, CDR2 SYGVNS. Broader study findings: By 3 weeks, tumor-associated blood clones had expanded more in durable-benefit patients.

Sample time point: pretreatment peripheral blood. All patients carried locally advanced or metastatic urothelial carcinoma. Profiling relied on immunoSEQ multiplex PCR, and the TCRdb table lists in-frame clones only, not all of them. The sample records tens of thousands of clones, 85% to 90% being singletons. The sequenced sample was PBMCs, obtained around atezolizumab (anti-PD-L1) treatment. The TCR originated in a man aged 55 to 70 with urothelial cancer. V and J are TRBV25-1 and TRBJ1-5, with D uncertain. This CDR3 reads CASSEAGSSNQPQHF. The CDR3 coding sequence is TGTGCCAGCAGTGAGGCAGGCAGTAGCAATCAGCCCCAGCATTTT. Combining the CDR3 with reference TRBV25-1 and TRBJ1-5 gives the whole variable domain EADIYQTPRYLVIGTGKKITLECSQTMGHDKMYWYQQDPGMELHLIHYSYGVNSTEKGDLSSESTVSRIRTEHFPLTLESARPSHTSQYLCASSEAGSSNQPQHFGDGTRLSIL.